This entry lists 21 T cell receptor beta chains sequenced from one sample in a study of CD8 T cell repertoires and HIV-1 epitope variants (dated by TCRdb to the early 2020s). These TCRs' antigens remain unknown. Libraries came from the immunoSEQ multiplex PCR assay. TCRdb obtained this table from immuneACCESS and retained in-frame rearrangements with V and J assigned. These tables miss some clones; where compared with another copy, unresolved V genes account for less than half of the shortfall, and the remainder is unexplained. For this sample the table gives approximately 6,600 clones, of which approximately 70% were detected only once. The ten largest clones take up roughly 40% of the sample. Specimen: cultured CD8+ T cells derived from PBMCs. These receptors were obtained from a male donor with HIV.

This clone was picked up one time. CDR3 DNA: TGTGCCAGCAGTTCCAGGGGAAACTACAATGAGCAGTTCTTC. As protein: CASSSRGNYNEQFF. This chain uses TRBV27 with TRBJ2-1, with D maybe TRBD1 (6 bases). The CDR3 is made up of 14 amino acids. V lost 4 bases and J 3 bases, leaving 10 bases between the germline ends. Germline CDR1 is MNHEY and CDR2 is SMNVEV (reference sequence).

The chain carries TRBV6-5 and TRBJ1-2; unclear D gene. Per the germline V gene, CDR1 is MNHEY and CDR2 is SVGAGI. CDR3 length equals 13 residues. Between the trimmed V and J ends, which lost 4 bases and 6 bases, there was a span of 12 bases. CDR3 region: CASSLHDRDGYTF. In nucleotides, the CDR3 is TGTGCCAGCAGTTTACACGATCGGGATGGCTACACCTTC.

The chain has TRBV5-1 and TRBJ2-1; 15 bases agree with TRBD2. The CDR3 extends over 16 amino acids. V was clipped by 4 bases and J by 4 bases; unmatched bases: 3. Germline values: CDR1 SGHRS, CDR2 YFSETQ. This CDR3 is CASSTGLAGGYNEQFF. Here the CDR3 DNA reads TGCGCCAGCAGCACGGGACTAGCGGGAGGTTACAATGAGCAGTTCTTC.

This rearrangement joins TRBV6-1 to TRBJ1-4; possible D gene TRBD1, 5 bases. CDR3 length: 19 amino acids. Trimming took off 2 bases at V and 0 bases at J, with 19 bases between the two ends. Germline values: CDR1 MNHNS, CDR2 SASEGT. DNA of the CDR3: TGTGCCAGCAGTGAAAACCAGGACACTTACGGGGCAACTAATGAAAAACTGTTTTTT. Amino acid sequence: CASSENQDTYGATNEKLFF.

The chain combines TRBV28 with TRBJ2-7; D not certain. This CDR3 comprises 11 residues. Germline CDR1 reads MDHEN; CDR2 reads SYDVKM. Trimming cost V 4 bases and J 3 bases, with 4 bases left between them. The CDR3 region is CASSSNYEQYF. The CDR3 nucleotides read TGTGCCAGCAGTTCCAACTACGAGCAGTACTTC.

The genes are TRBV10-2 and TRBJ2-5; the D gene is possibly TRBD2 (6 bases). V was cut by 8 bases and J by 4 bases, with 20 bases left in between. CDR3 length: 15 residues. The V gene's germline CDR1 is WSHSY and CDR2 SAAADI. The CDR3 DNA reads TGCGCCAGCCCCAGGCGGGACGACCGGGGAGAGACCCAGTACTTC. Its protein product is CASPRRDDRGETQYF.

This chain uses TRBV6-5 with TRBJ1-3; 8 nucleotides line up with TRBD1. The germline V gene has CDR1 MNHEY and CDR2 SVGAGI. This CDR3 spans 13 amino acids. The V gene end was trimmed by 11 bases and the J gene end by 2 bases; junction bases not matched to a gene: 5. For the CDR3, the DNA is TGTGCCGCCTTGACAGGGGCTGGAAACACCATATATTTT. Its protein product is CAALTGAGNTIYF.

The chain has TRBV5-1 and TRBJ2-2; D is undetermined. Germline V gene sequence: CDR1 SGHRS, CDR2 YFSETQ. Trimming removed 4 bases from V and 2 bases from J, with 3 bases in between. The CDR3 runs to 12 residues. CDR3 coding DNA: TGCGCCAGCAGCCTTAACACCGGGGAGCTGTTTTTT. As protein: CASSLNTGELFF.

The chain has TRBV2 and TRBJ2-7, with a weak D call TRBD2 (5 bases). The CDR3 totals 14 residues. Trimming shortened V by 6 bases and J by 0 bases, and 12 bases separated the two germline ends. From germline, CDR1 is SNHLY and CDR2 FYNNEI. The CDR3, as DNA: TGTGCCAGCAGGGACTCTACCTCCTCCTACGAGCAGTACTTC. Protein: CASRDSTSSYEQYF.

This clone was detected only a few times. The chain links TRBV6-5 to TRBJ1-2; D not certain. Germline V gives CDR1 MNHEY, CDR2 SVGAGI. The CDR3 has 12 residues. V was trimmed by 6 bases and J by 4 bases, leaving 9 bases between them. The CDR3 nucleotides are TGTGCCAGCAGCTCTGACACCTATGGCTACACCTTC. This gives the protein CASSSDTYGYTF.

The DNA for the CDR3 is TGCGCCAGCAGCCAGACCGGGGGACAAGAGACCCAGTACTTC. Encoded protein: CASSQTGGQETQYF. The chain carries TRBV4-3 and TRBJ2-5, with TRBD2 as a possible D gene (6 bases). V lost 3 bases and J 2 bases, leaving 10 bases between the germline ends. CDR1 LGHNA and CDR2 YSLEER come from the germline V gene. This CDR3 spans 14 amino acids.

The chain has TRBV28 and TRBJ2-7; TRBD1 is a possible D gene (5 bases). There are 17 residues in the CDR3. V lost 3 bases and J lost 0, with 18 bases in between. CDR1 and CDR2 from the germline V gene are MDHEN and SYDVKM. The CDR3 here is CASSFGTEGVDSYEQYF. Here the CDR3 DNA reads TGTGCCAGCAGTTTCGGTACCGAAGGGGTCGACTCCTACGAGCAGTACTTC.

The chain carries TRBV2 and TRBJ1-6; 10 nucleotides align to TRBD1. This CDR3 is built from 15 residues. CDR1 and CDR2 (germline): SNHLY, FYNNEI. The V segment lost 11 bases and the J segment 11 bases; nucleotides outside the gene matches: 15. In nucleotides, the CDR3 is TGTGCCTCCCGCTCCGGGACAGGGGAGATGGCACCCCTCCACTTT. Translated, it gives CASRSGTGEMAPLHF. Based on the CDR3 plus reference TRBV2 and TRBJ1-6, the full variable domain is EPEVTQTPSHQVTQMGQEVILRCVPISNHLYFYWYRQILGQKVEFLVSFYNNEISEKSEIFDDQFSVERPDGSNFTLKIRSTKLEDSAMYFCASRSGTGEMAPLHFGNGTRLTVT.

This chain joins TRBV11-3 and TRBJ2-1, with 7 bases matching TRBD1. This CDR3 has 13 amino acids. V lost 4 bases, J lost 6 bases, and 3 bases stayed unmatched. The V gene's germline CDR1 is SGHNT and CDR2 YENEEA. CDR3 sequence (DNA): TGTGCCAGCAGCTCCGGGACAGCCAATGAGCAGTTCTTC. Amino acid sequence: CASSSGTANEQFF.

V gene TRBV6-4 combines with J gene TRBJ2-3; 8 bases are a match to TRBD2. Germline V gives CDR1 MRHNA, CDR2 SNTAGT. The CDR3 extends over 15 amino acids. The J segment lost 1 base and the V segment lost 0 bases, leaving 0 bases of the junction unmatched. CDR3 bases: TGTGCCAGCAGTGACTCGCGGGGGGGCACAGATACGCAGTATTTT. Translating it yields CASSDSRGGTDTQYF.

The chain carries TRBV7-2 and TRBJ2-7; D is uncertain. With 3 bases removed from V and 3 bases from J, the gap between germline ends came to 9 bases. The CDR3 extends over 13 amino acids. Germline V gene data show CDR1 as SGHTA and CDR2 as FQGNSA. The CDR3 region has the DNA TGTGCCAGCAGCTTGGACCCAAACTACGAGCAGTACTTC. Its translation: CASSLDPNYEQYF.

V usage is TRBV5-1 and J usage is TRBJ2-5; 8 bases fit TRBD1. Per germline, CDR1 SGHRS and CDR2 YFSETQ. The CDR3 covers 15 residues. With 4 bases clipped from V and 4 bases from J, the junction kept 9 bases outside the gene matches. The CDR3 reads CASSAQTGVGETQYF. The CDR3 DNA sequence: TGCGCCAGCAGCGCCCAGACAGGGGTAGGAGAGACCCAGTACTTC.

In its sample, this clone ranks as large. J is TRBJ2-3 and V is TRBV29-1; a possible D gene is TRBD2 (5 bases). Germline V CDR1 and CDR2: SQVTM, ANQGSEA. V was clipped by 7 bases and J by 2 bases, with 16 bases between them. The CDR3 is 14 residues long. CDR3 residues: CSAAGTESTDTQYF. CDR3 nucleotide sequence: TGCAGCGCGGCGGGCACCGAGTCCACAGATACGCAGTATTTT.

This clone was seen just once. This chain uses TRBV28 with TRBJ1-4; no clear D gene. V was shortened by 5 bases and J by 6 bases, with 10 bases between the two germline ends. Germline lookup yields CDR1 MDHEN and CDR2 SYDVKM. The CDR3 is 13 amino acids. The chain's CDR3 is CASSLEGHEKLFF. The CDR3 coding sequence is TGTGCCAGCAGTCTCGAAGGGCATGAAAAACTGTTTTTT.

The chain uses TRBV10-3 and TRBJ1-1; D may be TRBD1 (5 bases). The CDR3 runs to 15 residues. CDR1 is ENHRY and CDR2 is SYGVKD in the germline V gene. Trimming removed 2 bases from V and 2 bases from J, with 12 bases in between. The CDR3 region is CAISEPTTANTEAFF. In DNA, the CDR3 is TGTGCCATCAGTGAGCCTACGACAGCCAACACTGAAGCTTTCTTT.

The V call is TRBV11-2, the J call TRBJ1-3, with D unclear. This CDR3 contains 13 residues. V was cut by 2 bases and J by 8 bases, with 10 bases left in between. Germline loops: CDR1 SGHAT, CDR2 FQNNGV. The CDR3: CASSLPSKDTIYF. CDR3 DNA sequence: TGTGCCAGCAGCTTACCCTCGAAGGACACCATATATTTT.